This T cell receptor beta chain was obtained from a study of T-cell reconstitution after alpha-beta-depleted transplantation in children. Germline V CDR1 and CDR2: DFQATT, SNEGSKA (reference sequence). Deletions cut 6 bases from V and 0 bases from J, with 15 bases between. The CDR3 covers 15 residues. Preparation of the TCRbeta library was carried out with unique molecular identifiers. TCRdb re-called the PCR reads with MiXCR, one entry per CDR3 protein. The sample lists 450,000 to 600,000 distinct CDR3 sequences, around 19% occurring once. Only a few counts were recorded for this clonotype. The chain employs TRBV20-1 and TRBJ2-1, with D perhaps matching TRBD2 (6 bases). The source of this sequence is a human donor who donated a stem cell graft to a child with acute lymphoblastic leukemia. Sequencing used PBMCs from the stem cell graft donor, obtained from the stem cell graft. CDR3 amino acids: CSAPTSGSSYNEQFF. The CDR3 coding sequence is TGCAGTGCCCCCACGAGCGGGTCCTCCTACAATGAGCAGTTCTTC.